The T cell receptor (beta chain) under discussion was sequenced for a study of T cell repertoires in cytomegalovirus infection (dated by TCRdb to 2018 to 2020). General notes on the study: Because public TCR beta signatures pointed to carriage of CMV infection together with the matching HLA type, the HLA type of each donor mattered for the analysis. Beyond this particular receptor, the publication reports: In both this cohort and an independent roughly 400-donor cohort, the cumulative frequency of public TCR beta family members distinguished carriers of CMV infection plus the relevant HLA type. The ex vivo response was dominated by HLA-C-restricted CMV-specific TCR beta clonotypes, which also provided the single most frequent clonotype in two of eight donors.

For this clonotype: There is no known antigen for this receptor. One base away there is no much larger clone; base qualities are not given.

V drops 6 bases and J drops 1 base, leaving 19 bases in between. CDR1 and CDR2, looked up from the germline V gene, are SQVTM and ANQGSEA. From its cysteine to its phenylalanine, the CDR3 spans 15 amino acids. Only CDR3 DNA is held: 45 bases, read in frame from base 1. The sequencing machine was an Illumina HiSeq 1500. TCRdb reanalyzed the raw reads on its own, using fastp at Q25 for trimming and MiXCR for clone calling, and kept in-frame beta chains. Each CDR3 protein appears once, grouped with its most common genes and DNA. This sample is represented by some 180,000 distinct CDR3 sequences; approximately 17% of them were singletons. Clones ranked in the top ten supply almost 25% of the sample.

Sequencing input: CD8+ T cells from PBMCs. This TCR derives from a human donor in good health (CMV status not recorded). Some clones in this sample may be carry-over from other donors' samples. This sequence uses TRBV29-1 and TRBJ2-7, with TRBD2 tentatively as D gene (6 bases match). The encoded CDR3 is CSVPKHGGTSYEQYF. In nucleotides, the sequence is TGCAGCGTCCCCAAACATGGCGGGACTTCCTACGAGCAGTACTTC.